This note documents a single T cell receptor beta chain sequence. Antigen: not known. With the Oncomine TCR Beta short-read assay, DNA from cultured CD4+ T cells was sequenced. TCRdb re-analysed the PCR reads in MiXCR, keeping a single row per CDR3 protein. The sample lists around 10,000 distinct CDR3 sequences, roughly 69% occurring once. This specimen belongs to a study of vaccination and CD4 T cells after COVID-19. Study-wide points: In convalescent patients, a median approximately 83% of post-vaccine SARS-CoV-2-reactive clones appeared only after vaccination.

Treatment defined: roughly ten-day PBMC culture with coronavirus spike peptide pools or control peptides (ViraFEST assay). CDR1 and CDR2 (germline): SQVTM, ANQGSEA. The CDR3 extends over 13 amino acids. V shed 6 bases and J shed 3 bases, with 15 bases lying between them. The sample consisted of CD4+ T cells from blood, cultured in vitro. This chain connects TRBV29-1 to TRBJ2-7; D gene uncertain. This TCR came from a human donor who had recovered from COVID-19. Written as DNA, the CDR3 is TGCAGCGTGGGGTTGGCTACGGGCTACGAGCAGTACTTC. This sequence encodes CSVGLATGYEQYF.